The clone carrying this TCR beta chain occurred a few times. Its target is unknown. The sample is drawn from a study of cytomegalovirus exposure and HLA in healthy donors. Findings of the study overall: The study listed some 160 cytomegalovirus-associated TCR beta chains. V segments that were indistinguishable, TRBV6-2 and TRBV6-3 among them, were omitted from analysis.

The primer mix had 60 Vbeta and 13 Jbeta primers. Clones were sequenced by immunoSEQ multiplex PCR, and TCRdb holds only the in-frame ones, with some missing. Found here are around 300,000 clones, just under 85% of them singletons; the top ten hold 1.5% to 2%. Trimming at V came to 7 bases and at J to 4 bases, leaving 10 bases not matched to a gene. The germline V gene has CDR1 MNHEY and CDR2 SMNVEV (reference sequence). This CDR3 is built from 14 residues. Each donor was nominally healthy when sampled (though unrecorded immune exposures were likely). The chain carries TRBV27 and TRBJ2-7; TRBD1 matches at 7 bases. This clonotype was obtained from a woman aged 40 to 55 in good health and CMV-seropositive. Sequencing was performed on PBMCs. CDR3 sequence (DNA): TGTGCCAGCAAGGGTCCGGGACAGCCTTACGAGCAGTACTTC. Translation: CASKGPGQPYEQYF.